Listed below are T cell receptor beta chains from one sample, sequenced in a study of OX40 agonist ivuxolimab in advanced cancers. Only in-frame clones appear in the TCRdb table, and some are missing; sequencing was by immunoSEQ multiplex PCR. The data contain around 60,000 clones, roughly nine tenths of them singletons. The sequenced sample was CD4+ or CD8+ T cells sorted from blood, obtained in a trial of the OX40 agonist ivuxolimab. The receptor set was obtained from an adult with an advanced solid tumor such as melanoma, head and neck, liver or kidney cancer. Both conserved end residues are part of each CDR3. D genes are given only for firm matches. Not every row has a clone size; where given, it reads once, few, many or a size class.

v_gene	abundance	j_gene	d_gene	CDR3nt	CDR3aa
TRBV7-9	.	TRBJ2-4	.	TGTGCCAGCAGCTTAGCGCTCGGTGCAGGTCACGACATTCAGTACTTC	CASSLALGAGHDIQYF
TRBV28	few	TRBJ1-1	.	TGTGCCAGCGTACACACAGGCGTTATGAACACTGAAGCTTTCTTT	CASVHTGVMNTEAFF
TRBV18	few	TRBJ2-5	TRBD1	TGTGCCAGCTCAGCTTCCTTGACAGGGTTTCGAGAGACCCAGTACTTC	CASSASLTGFRETQYF
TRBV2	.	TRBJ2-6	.	TGTGCCAGCAGGCAGGCCTGGGGGGCCAACGTCCTGACTTTC	CASRQAWGANVLTF
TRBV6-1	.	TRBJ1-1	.	TGTGCCAGCAGTGAAGTACAGTGGAACACTGAAGCTTTCTTT	CASSEVQWNTEAFF
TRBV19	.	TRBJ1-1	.	TGTGCCAGTAGTATAGGGGGGTGGGCGGACACTGAAGCTTTCTTT	CASSIGGWADTEAFF
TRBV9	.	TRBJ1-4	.	TGTGCCAGCAGCGTAGATCACGGGGGCCGGGATGAAAAACTGTTTTTT	CASSVDHGGRDEKLFF
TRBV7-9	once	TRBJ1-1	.	TGTGCCAGCAGCTTATCCGGGACTCGAAAGAACACTGAAGCTTTCTTT	CASSLSGTRKNTEAFF
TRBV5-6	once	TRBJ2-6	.	TGTGCCAGCAGCTTGGCCGCAGGGCGCCATCTCTCTGGGGCCAACGTCCTGACTTTC	CASSLAAGRHLSGANVLTF
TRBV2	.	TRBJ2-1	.	TGTGCCAGCACCCCTGATGGGAGCTCCTACAATGAGCAGTTCTTC	CASTPDGSSYNEQFF
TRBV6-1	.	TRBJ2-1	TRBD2	TGTGCCTCCTTGGCCACGGGAGGATACAATGAGCAGTTCTTC	CASLATGGYNEQFF
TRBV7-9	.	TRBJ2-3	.	TGTGCCAGCACTCCCAACACAGATACGCAGTATTTT	CASTPNTDTQYF
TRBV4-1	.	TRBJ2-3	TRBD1	TGCGCCAGCAGCCGACCTGACAGGGCGATCACAGATACGCAGTATTTT	CASSRPDRAITDTQYF
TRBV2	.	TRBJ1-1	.	TGTGCCAGCAGGGACAGCCAGAACACTGAAGCTTTCTTT	CASRDSQNTEAFF
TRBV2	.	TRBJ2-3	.	TGTGCCAGCAGTGAAAGAAAGTATACGCAGTATTTT	CASSERKYTQYF
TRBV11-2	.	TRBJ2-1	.	TGTGCCAGCAGCCTGGACCTAAACAATGAGCAGTTCTTC	CASSLDLNNEQFF
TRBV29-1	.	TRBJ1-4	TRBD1	TGCAGCGTTGAAAAGACAGGGGGCGGAAAACTGTTTTTT	CSVEKTGGGKLFF
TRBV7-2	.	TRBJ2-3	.	TGTGCCAGCAGCTTAGACGCAGTCCCCCGCACAGATACGCAGTATTTT	CASSLDAVPRTDTQYF
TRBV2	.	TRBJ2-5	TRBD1	TGTGCCAGCAACCTTAGGACAGGGGAAGAGACCCAGTACTTC	CASNLRTGEETQYF
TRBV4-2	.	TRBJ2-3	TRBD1	TGTGCCAGCAGCCAGCCCACAGGGGTAGATACGCAGTATTTT	CASSQPTGVDTQYF
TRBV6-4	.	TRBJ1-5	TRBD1	TGTGCCAGCAGTGATCAATCAGGGGGGGGCAATCAGCCCCAGCATTTT	CASSDQSGGGNQPQHF
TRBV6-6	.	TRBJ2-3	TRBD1	TGTGCCGGCCTGACGACAGGGGCAGATACGCAGTATTTT	CAGLTTGADTQYF
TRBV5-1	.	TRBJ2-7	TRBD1	TGCGCCAGCAGCTTAGGTCCAGGGGGCACCTACGAGCAGTACTTC	CASSLGPGGTYEQYF
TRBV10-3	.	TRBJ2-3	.	TGTGCCATCACCGGACACCGGGACTCAGATACGCAGTATTTT	CAITGHRDSDTQYF
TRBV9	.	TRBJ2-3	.	TGTGCCAGCAGCGTAGAACCTAGCACAGATACGCAGTATTTT	CASSVEPSTDTQYF
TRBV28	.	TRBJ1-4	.	TGTGCCAGCAAGCTTCCTGGACAGCATAATGAAAAACTGTTTTTT	CASKLPGQHNEKLFF
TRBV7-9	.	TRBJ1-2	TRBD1	TGTGCCAGCAGCGTGACAGGGGATTATGGCTACACCTTC	CASSVTGDYGYTF
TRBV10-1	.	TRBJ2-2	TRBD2	TGCGCCAGCAGTGATCCTAGCGGGGGGCAGAGTACCGGGGAGCTGTTTTTT	CASSDPSGGQSTGELFF
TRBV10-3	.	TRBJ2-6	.	TGTGCCATCAGTTTCGGGACTGGTTCGGGGGCCAACGTCCTGACTTTC	CAISFGTGSGANVLTF
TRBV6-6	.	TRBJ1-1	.	TGTGCCAGCAGTTTACCGGGGAACACTGAAGCTTTCTTC	CASSLPGNTEAFF
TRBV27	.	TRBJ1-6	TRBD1	TGTGCCAGCAGCTTAAACCCCGGGACAGATAATTCACCCCTCCACTTT	CASSLNPGTDNSPLHF
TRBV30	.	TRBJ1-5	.	TGTGCCTGGAGTGTACTTAATAGCAATCAGCCCCAGCATTTT	CAWSVLNSNQPQHF
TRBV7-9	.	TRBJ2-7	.	TGTGCCAGCAGCCCACGGCCTAGCGACTCCTACGAGCAGTACTTC	CASSPRPSDSYEQYF
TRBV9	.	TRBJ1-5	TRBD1	TGTGCCAGCAGCGTAGGGACAGGGGACGGTCAGCCCCAGCATTTT	CASSVGTGDGQPQHF
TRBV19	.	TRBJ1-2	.	TGTGCCAGTCGAACCGAACAGGGTTATGGCTACACCTTC	CASRTEQGYGYTF
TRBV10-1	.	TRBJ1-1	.	TGCGCCAGCAGTGATGGGCGGATAAACACTGAAGCTTTCTTT	CASSDGRINTEAFF
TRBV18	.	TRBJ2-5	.	TGTGCCAGCTCACCTCCGGGGGTTCCCCAAGAGACCCAGTACTTC	CASSPPGVPQETQYF
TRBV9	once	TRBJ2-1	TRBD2	TGTGCCAGCAGCGGGCGACTAGCGGGGGTACGGGATGAGCAGTTCTTC	CASSGRLAGVRDEQFF
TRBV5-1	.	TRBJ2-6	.	TGCGCCAGCACTAGGGGTTTTGATAATCCTGGGGCCAACGTCCTGACTTTC	CASTRGFDNPGANVLTF
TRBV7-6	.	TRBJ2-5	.	TGTGCCAGCAGCGCGATCAGGGGAGGCGGAGAGACCCAGTACTTC	CASSAIRGGGETQYF